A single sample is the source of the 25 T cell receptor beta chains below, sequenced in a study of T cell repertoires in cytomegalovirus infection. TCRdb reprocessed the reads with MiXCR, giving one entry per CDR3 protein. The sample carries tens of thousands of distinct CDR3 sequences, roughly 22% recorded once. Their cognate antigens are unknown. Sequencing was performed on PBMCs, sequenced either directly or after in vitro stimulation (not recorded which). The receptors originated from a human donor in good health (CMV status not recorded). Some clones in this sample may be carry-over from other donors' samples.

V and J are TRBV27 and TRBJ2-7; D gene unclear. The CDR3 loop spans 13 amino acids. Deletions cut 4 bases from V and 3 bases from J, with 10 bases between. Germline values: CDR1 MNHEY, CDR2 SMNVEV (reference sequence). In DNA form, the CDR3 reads TGTGCCAGCAGTTGGGGTCCCGTCTACGAGCAGTACTTC. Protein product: CASSWGPVYEQYF.

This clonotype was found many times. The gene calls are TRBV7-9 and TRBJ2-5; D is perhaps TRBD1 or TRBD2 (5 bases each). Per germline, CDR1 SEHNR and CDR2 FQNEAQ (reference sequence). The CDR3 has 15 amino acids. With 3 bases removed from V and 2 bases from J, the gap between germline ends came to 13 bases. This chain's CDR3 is CASSFSAGAQETQYF. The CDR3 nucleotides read TGTGCCAGCAGCTTCTCAGCCGGGGCGCAAGAGACCCAGTACTTC.

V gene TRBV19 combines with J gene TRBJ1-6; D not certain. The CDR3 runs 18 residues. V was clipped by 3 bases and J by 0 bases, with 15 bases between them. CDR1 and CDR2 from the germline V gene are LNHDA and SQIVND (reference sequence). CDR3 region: CASSISGTISSYNSPLHF. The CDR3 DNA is TGTGCCAGTAGTATCTCAGGAACAATCAGCTCCTATAATTCACCCCTCCACTTT.

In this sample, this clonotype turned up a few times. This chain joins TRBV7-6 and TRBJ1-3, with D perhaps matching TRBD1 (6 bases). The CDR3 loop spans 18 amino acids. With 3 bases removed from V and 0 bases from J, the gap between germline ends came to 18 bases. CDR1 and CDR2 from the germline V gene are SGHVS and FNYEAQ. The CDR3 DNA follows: TGTGCCAGCAGCTTTTCCCTTGGACAGCTGAGCTCTGGAAACACCATATATTTT. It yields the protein CASSFSLGQLSSGNTIYF.

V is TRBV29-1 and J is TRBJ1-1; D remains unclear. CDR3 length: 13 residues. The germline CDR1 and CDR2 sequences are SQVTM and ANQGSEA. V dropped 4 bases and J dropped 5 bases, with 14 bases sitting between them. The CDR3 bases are TGCAGCGTTGGGAGTTGGACGAGGACTGAAGCTTTCTTT. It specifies CSVGSWTRTEAFF.

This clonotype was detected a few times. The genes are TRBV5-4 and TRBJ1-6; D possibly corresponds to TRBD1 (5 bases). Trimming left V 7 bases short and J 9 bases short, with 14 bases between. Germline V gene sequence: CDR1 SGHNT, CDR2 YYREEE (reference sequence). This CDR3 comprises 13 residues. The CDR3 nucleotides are TGTGCCAGCGGTGGTGGGGGGGTTTCACCCCTCCACTTT. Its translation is CASGGGGVSPLHF. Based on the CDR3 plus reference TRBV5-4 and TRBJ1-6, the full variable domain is ETGVTQSPTHLIKTRGQQVTLRCSSQSGHNTVSWYQQALGQGPQFIFQYYREEENGRGNFPPRFSGLQFPNYSSELNVNALELDDSALYLCASGGGGVSPLHFGNGTRLTVT.

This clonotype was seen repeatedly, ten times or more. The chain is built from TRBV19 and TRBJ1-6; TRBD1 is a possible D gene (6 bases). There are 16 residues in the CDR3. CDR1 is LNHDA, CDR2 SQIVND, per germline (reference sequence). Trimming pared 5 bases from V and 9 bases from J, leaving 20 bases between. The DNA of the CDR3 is TGTGCCAGTAGTTCCCTCCGGACTGGGGGCATTTCACCCCTCCACTTT. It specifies CASSSLRTGGISPLHF.

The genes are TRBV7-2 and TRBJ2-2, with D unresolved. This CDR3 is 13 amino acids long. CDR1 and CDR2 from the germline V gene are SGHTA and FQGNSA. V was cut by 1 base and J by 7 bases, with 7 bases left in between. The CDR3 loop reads CASSLVLDGELFF. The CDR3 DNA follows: TGTGCCAGCAGCTTAGTTCTAGACGGGGAGCTGTTTTTT.

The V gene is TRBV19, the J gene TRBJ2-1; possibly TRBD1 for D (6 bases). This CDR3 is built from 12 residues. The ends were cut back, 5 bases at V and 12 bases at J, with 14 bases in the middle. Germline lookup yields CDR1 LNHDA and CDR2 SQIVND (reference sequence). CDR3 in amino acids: CASSSIQGVQFF. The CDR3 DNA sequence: TGTGCCAGTAGTTCCATACAGGGCGTGCAGTTCTTC.

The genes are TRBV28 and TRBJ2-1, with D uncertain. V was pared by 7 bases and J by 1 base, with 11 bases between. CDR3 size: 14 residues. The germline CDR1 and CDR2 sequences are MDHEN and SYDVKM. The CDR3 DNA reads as TGTGCCAGCAATCCCCGTGGTTCCTACAATGAGCAGTTCTTC. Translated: CASNPRGSYNEQFF.

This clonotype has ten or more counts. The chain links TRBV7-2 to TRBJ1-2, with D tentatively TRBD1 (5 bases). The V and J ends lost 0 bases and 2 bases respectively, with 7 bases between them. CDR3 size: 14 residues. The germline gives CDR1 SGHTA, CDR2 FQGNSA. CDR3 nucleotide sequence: TGTGCCAGCAGCTTAGCGTGGGGGAACTATGGCTACACCTTC. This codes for CASSLAWGNYGYTF.

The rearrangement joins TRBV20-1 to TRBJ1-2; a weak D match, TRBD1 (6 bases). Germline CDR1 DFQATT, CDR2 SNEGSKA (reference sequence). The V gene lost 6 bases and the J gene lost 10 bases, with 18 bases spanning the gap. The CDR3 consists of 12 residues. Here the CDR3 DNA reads TGCAGTGCAGCCGCGCCACAGGGAGACTACACCTTC. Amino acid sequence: CSAAAPQGDYTF.

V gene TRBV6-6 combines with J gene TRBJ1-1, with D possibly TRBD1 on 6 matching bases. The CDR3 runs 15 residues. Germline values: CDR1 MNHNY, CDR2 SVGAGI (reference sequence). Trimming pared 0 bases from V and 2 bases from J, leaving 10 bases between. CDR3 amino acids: CASSYSGGGNTEAFF. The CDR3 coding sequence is TGTGCCAGCAGTTACTCGGGGGGGGGCAACACTGAAGCTTTCTTT.

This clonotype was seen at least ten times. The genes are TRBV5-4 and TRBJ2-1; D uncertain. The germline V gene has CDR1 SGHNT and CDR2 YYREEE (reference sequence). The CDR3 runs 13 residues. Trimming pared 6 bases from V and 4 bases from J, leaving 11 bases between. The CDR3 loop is CASKVGVYNEQFF. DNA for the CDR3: TGTGCCAGCAAAGTTGGAGTTTACAATGAGCAGTTCTTC.

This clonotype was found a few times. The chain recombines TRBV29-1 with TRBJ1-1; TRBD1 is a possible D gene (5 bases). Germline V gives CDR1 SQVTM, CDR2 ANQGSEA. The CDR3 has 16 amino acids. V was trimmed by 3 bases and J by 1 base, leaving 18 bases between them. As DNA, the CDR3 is TGCAGCGTTGAGCGGTTTGGGGGGGGGGAGAACACTGAAGCTTTCTTT. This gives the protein CSVERFGGGENTEAFF.

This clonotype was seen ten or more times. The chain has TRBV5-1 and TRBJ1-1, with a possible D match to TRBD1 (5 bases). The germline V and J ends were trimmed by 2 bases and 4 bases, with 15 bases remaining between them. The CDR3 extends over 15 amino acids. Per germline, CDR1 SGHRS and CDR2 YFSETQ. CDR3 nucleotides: TGCGCCAGCAGCTTAGCGGCCAGTCAGGGCACTGAAGCTTTCTTT. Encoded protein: CASSLAASQGTEAFF.

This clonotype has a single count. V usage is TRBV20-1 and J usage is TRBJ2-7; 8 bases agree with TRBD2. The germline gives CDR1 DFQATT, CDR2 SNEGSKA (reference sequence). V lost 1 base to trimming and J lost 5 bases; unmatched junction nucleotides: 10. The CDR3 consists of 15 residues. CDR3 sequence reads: CSARVFTGGLDEQYF. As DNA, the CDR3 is TGCAGTGCTAGAGTGTTTACGGGGGGGCTGGACGAGCAGTACTTC.

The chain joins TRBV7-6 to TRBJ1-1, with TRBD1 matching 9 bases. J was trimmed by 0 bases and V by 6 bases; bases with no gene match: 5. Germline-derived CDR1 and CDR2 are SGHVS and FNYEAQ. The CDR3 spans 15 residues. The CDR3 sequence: CASRRTGAMNTEAFF. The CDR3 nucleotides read TGTGCCAGCAGGCGGACAGGGGCGATGAACACTGAAGCTTTCTTT.

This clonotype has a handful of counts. CDR3 sequence: CASSPWQSGNTIYF. The DNA of the CDR3 is TGTGCCAGCAGTCCTTGGCAGTCTGGAAACACCATATATTTT. The chain links TRBV6-5 to TRBJ1-3; no firm D call. There are 14 residues in the CDR3. Trimming pared 5 bases from V and 1 base from J, leaving 9 bases between. Germline V lookup: CDR1 MNHEY, CDR2 SVGAGI.

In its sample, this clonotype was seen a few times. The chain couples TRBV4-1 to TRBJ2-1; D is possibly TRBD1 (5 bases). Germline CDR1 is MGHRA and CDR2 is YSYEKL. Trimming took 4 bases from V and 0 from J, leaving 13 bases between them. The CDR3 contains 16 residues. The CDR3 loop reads CASSLSGHRSYNEQFF. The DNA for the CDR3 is TGCGCCAGCAGCCTGTCAGGGCACCGCTCCTACAATGAGCAGTTCTTC.

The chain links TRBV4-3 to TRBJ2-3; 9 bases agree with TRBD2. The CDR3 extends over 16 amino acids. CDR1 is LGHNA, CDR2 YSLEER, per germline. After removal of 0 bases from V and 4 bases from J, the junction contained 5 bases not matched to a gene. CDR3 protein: CASSQEISGSPDTQYF. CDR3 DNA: TGCGCCAGCAGCCAAGAGATTAGCGGGAGTCCAGATACGCAGTATTTT.

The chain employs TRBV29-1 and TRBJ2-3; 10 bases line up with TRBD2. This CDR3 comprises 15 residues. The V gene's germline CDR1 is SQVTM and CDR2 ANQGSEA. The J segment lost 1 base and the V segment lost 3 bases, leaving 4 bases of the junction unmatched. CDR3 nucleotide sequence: TGCAGCGTTGAGGCTAGCGGGAGTGGCACAGATACGCAGTATTTT. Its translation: CSVEASGSGTDTQYF.

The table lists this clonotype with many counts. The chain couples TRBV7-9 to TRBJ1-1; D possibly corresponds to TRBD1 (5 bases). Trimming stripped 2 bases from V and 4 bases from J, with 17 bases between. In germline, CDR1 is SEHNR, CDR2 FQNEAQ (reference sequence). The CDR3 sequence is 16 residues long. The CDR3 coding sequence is TGTGCCAGCAGCTTACACGATAGAGGGGTTCGCACTGAAGCTTTCTTT. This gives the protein CASSLHDRGVRTEAFF.

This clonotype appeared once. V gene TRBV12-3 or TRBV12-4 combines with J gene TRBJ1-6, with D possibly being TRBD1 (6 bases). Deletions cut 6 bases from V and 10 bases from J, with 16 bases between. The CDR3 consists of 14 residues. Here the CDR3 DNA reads TGTGCCAGCAGCCCAGGGGCTCCAGGATCACCCCTCCACTTT. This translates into CASSPGAPGSPLHF.

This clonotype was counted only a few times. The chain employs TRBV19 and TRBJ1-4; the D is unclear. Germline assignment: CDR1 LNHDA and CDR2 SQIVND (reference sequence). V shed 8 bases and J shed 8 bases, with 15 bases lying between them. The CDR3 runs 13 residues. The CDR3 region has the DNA TGTGCCAGTGCCAGGAAAACAAACGAAAAACTGTTTTTT. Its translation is CASARKTNEKLFF.